Presented here are 9 T cell receptor beta chains from one specimen sequenced in a study of shared clonotypes between healthy human individuals. Profiled with immunoSEQ multiplex PCR; TCRdb holds only in-frame clones, not every one. The sample has approximately 2.1 million clones, 93% seen once; the top ten hold 0.39%. Sequenced: naive CD4+ T cells from PBMCs. Indicated subset: CD45RA+ positively selected. These receptors came from a man between 18 and 35 years old in good health. Some clones in this sample may be carry-over from other donors' samples.

The table lists this clone with a count of one. The same CDR3 also results from other DNA sequences found in this sample. This chain connects TRBV28 to TRBJ2-3; no reliable D call. V was pared by 3 bases and J by 3 bases, with 4 bases between. CDR3 length: 12 amino acids. Looked up from germline, CDR1 is MDHEN and CDR2 is SYDVKM. CDR3 nucleotide sequence: TGTGCCAGCAGTTTGTTAACAGATACGCAGTATTTT. It is translated as CASSLLTDTQYF.

The chain combines TRBV30 with TRBJ2-1; the D gene is possibly TRBD1 (5 bases). Trimming removed 1 base from V and 0 bases from J, with 10 bases in between. The CDR3 length is 15 residues. CDR1 is GTSNPN, CDR2 SVGIG, per germline (reference sequence). The CDR3 nucleotides are TGTGCCTGGAGTGGGGGCGAAATCTCCTACAATGAGCAGTTCTTC. Protein sequence: CAWSGGEISYNEQFF.

J is TRBJ2-1 and V is TRBV14; 13 bases align to TRBD2. This CDR3 spans 15 amino acids. Trimming cost V 4 bases and J 12 bases; bases outside gene matches: 9. In germline, CDR1 is SGHDN, CDR2 FVKESK. CDR3 in DNA: TGTGCCAGCAGCCCCGGACTAGCGGGAGCTACTTGGCAGTTCTTC. Translation: CASSPGLAGATWQFF.

A single count supports this clone. This chain connects TRBV28 to TRBJ2-7; TRBD2 matches at 12 bases. The junction had 3 bases not matched to a gene; V was cut back by 4 bases and J by 5 bases. Germline CDR1 reads MDHEN; CDR2 reads SYDVKM. The CDR3 covers 14 residues. This CDR3 reads CASSYGLAGNEQYF. CDR3 coding DNA: TGTGCCAGCAGTTACGGACTAGCGGGAAACGAGCAGTACTTC.

The rearrangement links TRBV28 to TRBJ1-5; D is uncertain. The CDR3 consists of 17 residues. V dropped 4 bases and J dropped 0 bases, with 16 bases sitting between them. Germline CDR1 is MDHEN and CDR2 is SYDVKM. CDR3 bases: TGTGCCAGCAGTTCCTCCCCGGGCAGGATTAGCAATCAGCCCCAGCATTTT. It translates to CASSSSPGRISNQPQHF.

The chain combines TRBV15 with TRBJ2-1; 9 positions agree with TRBD2. CDR1 is LNHNV, CDR2 YYDKDF, per germline (reference sequence). CDR3 size: 14 residues. After removal of 2 bases from V and 6 bases from J, the junction contained 2 bases not matched to a gene. This CDR3 reads CATSRLAGINEQFF. The CDR3 nucleotides read TGTGCCACCAGCAGACTAGCGGGAATCAATGAGCAGTTCTTC.

The chain joins TRBV25-1 to TRBJ2-1; no clear D. V gave up 2 bases and J gave up 7 bases, with 15 bases separating them. CDR1 is MGHDK and CDR2 is SYGVNS in the germline V gene. CDR3 length: 15 amino acids. CDR3 in DNA: TGTGCCAGCAGTGAAATGGGCGCCCTTAGTAATGAGCAGTTCTTC. As protein: CASSEMGALSNEQFF. Variable domain in full (rest from reference TRBV25-1 and TRBJ2-1): EADIYQTPRYLVIGTGKKITLECSQTMGHDKMYWYQQDPGMELHLIHYSYGVNSTEKGDLSSESTVSRIRTEHFPLTLESARPSHTSQYLCASSEMGALSNEQFFGPGTRLTVL.

This sequence joins TRBV4-2 and TRBJ2-3; TRBD2 matches at 8 bases. J was trimmed by 6 bases and V by 3 bases; bases with no gene match: 11. CDR1 LGHNA and CDR2 YNFKEQ come from the germline V gene. The CDR3 is 16 residues long. As DNA, the CDR3 is TGTGCCAGCAGCCAGGCGGGACTAGACTGGCGGGATACGCAGTATTTT. This translates into CASSQAGLDWRDTQYF.

Note on this clone: The same CDR3 can be traced to other DNA sequences in this sample. The chain has TRBV5-1 and TRBJ1-1; D is unclear. The V end lost 4 bases, the J end lost 0 bases, and 13 bases lay between the germline ends. CDR1 SGHRS and CDR2 YFSETQ come from the germline V gene. There are 15 residues in the CDR3. Here the CDR3 DNA reads TGCGCCAGCAGCCCGCTGGGAGGAATGAACACTGAAGCTTTCTTT. This sequence encodes CASSPLGGMNTEAFF.